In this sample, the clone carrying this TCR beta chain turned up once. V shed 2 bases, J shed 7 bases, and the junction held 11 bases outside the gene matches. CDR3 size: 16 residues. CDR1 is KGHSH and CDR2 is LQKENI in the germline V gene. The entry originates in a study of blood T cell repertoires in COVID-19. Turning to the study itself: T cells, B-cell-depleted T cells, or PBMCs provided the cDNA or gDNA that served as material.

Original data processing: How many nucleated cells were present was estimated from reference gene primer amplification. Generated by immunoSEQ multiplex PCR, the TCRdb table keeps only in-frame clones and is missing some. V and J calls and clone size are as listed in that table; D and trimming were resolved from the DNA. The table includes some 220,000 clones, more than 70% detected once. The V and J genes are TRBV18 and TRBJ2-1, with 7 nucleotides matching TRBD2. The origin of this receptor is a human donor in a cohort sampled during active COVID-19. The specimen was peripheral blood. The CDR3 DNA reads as TGTGCCAGCTCACCAGGTTGGGCTAGCGGAAGAAATGAGCAGTTCTTC. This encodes CASSPGWASGRNEQFF.